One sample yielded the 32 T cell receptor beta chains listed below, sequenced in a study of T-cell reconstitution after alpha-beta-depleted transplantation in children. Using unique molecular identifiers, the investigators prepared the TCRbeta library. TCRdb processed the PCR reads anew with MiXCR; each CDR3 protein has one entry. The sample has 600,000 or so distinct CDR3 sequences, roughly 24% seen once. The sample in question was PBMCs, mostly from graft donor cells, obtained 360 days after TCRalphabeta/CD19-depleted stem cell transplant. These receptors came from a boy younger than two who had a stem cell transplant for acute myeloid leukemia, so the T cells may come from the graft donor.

CDR3 sequence (DNA): TGTGCCACCAGCAGAGATCCTAGCTCTGGAAACACCATATATTTT. Protein sequence: CATSRDPSSGNTIYF. This chain uses TRBV15 with TRBJ1-3; D is unclear. CDR1 and CDR2 from the germline V gene are LNHNV and YYDKDF (reference sequence). The CDR3 consists of 15 residues. V was shortened by 0 bases and J by 0 bases, with 6 bases between the two germline ends.

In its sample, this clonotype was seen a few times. The CDR3 region is CASSVDRGNEQFF. CDR3 DNA sequence: TGCGCCAGCAGCGTCGACAGGGGCAATGAGCAGTTCTTC. The J gene is TRBJ2-1, the V gene TRBV5-1; 8 bases agree with TRBD1. This CDR3 comprises 13 residues. V shed 4 bases, J shed 6 bases, and the junction held 3 bases outside the gene matches. The germline CDR1 and CDR2 sequences are SGHRS and YFSETQ.

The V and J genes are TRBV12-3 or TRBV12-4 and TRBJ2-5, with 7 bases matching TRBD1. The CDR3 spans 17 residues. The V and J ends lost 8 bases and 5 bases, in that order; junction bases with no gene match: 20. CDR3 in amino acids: CASGRDAQTQGIETQYF. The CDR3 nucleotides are TGTGCCAGCGGGCGCGACGCCCAAACACAGGGGATTGAGACCCAGTACTTC.

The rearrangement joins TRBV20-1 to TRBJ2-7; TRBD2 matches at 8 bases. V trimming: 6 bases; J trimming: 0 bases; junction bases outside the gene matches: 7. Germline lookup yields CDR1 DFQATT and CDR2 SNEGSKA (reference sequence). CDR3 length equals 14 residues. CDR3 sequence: CSATRGGPSYEQYF. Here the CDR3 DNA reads TGCAGTGCCACTCGCGGGGGGCCCTCCTACGAGCAGTACTTC.

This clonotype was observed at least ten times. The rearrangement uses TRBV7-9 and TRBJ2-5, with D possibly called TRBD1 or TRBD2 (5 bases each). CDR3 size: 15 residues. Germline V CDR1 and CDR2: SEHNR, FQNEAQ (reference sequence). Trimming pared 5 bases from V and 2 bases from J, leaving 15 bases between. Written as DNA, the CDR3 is TGTGCCAGCAGCCCACCTCTGGGACCGCAAGAGACCCAGTACTTC. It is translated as CASSPPLGPQETQYF.

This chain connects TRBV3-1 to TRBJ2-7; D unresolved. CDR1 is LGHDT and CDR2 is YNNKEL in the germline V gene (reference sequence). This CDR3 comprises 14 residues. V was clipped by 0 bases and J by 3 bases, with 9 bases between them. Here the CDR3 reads CASSQDLKVYEQYF. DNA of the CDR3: TGTGCCAGCAGCCAAGATCTTAAGGTCTACGAGCAGTACTTC.

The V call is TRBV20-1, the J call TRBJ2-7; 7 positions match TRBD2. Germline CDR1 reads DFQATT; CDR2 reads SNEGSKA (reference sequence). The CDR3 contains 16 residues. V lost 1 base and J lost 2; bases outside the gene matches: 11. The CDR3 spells CSARAWRGNPPYEQYF. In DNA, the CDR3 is TGCAGTGCTAGAGCCTGGCGGGGGAACCCCCCCTACGAGCAGTACTTC.

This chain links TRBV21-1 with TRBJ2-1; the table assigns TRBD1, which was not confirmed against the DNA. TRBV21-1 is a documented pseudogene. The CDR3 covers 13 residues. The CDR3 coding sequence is TGTGCCAATGAGGACAGGGAAAACAATGAGCAGTTCTTC. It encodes CANEDRENNEQFF.

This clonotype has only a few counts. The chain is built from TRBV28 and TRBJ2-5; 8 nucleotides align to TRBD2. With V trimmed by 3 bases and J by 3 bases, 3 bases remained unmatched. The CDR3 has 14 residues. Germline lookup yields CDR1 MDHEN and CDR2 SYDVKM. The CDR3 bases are TGTGCCAGCAGTTTCGGGGGGGGAAAAGAGACCCAGTACTTC. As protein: CASSFGGGKETQYF.

The CDR3 DNA is TGTGCCAGCAGCTTGAAGAAAGACCGATTCTACGAGCAGTACTTC. Its protein is CASSLKKDRFYEQYF. The rearrangement joins TRBV12-3 or TRBV12-4 to TRBJ2-7; D call uncertain. The CDR3 has 15 residues. With 6 bases removed from V and 3 bases from J, the gap between germline ends came to 18 bases.

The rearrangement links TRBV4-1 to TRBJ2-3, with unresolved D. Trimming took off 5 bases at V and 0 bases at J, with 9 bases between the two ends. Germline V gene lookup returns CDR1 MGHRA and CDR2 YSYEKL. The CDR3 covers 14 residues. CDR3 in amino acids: CASSKTTSTDTQYF. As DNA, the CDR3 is TGCGCCAGCAGCAAGACCACTAGCACAGATACGCAGTATTTT.

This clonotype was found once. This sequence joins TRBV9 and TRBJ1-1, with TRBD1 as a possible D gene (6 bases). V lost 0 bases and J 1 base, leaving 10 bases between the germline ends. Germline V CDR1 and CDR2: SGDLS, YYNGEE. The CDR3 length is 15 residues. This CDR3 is CASSVDETGNTEAFF. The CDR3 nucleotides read TGTGCCAGCAGCGTAGATGAGACAGGGAACACTGAAGCTTTCTTT.

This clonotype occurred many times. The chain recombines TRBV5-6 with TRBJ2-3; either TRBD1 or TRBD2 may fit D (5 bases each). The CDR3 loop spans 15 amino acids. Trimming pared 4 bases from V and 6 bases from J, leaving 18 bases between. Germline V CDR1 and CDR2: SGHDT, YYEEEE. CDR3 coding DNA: TGTGCCAGCAGCCGCCGATGGGGACCCCCGGATACGCAGTATTTT. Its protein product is CASSRRWGPPDTQYF.

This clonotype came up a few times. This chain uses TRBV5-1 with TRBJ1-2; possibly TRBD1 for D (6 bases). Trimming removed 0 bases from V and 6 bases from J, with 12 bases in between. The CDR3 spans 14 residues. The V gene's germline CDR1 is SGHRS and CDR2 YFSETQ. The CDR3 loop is CASSLGRGGDGYTF. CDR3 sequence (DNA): TGCGCCAGCAGCTTGGGTAGGGGGGGCGATGGCTACACCTTC.

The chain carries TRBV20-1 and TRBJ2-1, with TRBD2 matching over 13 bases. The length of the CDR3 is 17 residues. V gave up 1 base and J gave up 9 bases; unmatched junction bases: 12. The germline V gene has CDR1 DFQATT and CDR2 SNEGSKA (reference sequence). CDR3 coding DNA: TGCAGTGCTAGAGGCACTAGCGGGGGGGTCGGCCGGGGTGAGCAGTTCTTC. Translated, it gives CSARGTSGGVGRGEQFF.

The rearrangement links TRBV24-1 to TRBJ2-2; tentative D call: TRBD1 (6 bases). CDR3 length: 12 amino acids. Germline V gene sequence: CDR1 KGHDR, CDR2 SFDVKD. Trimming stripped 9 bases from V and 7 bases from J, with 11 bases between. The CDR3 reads CATGGSFGELFF. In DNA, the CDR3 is TGTGCCACCGGGGGCTCTTTCGGGGAGCTGTTTTTT.

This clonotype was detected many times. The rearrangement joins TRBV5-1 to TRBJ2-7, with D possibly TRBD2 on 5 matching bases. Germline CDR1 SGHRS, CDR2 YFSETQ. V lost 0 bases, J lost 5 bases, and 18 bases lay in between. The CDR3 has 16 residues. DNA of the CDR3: TGCGCCAGCAGCTTGGGGGCAGGAAGAGGGTCCAACGAGCAGTACGTC. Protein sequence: CASSLGAGRGSNEQYV.

CDR3 sequence: CASCPGQSSYEQYF. CDR3 sequence (DNA): TGTGCCAGCTGTCCGGGACAGTCGTCCTACGAGCAGTACTTC. The rearrangement uses TRBV25-1 and TRBJ2-7, with 7 bases aligning to TRBD1. Germline lookup yields CDR1 MGHDK and CDR2 SYGVNS. This CDR3 is built from 14 residues. Trimming removed 8 bases from V and 1 base from J; junction bases left unmatched: 8.

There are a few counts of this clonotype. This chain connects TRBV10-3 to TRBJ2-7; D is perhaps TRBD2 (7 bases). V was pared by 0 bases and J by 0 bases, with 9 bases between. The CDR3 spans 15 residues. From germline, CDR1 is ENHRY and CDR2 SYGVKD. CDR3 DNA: TGTGCCATCAGTGAGTCGGGGGGGGCCTCCTACGAGCAGTACTTC. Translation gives CAISESGGASYEQYF.

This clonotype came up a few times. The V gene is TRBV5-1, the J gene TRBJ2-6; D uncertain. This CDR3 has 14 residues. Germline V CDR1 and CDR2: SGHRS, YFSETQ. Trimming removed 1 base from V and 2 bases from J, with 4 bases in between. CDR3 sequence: CASSLNPGANVLTF. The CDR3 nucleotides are TGCGCCAGCAGCTTGAACCCTGGGGCCAACGTCCTGACTTTC. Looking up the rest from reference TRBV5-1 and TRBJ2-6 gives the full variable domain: KAGVTQTPRYLIKTRGQQVTLSCSPISGHRSVSWYQQTPGQGLQFLFEYFSETQRNKGNFPGRFSGRQFSNSRSEMNVSTLELGDSALYLCASSLNPGANVLTFGAGSRLTVL.

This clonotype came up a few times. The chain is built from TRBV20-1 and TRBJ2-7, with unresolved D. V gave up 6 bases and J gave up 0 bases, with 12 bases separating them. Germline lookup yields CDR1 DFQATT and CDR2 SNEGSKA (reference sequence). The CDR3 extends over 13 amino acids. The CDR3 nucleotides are TGCAGTGCGTCGACGGAGACCTCCTACGAGCAGTACGTC. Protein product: CSASTETSYEQYV.

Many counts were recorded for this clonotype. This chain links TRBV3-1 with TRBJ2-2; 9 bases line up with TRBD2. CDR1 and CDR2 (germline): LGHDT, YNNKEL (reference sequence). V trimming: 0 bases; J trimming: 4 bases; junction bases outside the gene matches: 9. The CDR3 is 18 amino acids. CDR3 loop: CASSQDPPGLASTGELFF. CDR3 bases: TGTGCCAGCAGCCAAGATCCCCCCGGACTAGCGAGCACCGGGGAGCTGTTTTTT.

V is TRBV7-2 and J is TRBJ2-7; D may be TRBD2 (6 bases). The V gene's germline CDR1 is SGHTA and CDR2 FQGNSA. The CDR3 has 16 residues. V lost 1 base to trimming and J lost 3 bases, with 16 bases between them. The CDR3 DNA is TGTGCCAGCAGCTTAGAGGGAGGCAGGGCGGTCTACGAGCAGTACTTC. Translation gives CASSLEGGRAVYEQYF.

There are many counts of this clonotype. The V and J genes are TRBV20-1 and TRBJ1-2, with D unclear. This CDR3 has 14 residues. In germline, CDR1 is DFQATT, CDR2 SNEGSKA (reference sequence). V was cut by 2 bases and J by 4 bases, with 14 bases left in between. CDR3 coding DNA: TGCAGTGCTAGACCGCAGGACGGCGTCTATGGCTACACCTTC. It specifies CSARPQDGVYGYTF.

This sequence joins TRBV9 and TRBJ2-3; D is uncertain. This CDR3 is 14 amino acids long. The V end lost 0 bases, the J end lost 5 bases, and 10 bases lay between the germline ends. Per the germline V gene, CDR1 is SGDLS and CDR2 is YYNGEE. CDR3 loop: CASSVARAGDTQYF. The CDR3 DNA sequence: TGTGCCAGCAGCGTAGCTAGGGCAGGAGATACGCAGTATTTT.

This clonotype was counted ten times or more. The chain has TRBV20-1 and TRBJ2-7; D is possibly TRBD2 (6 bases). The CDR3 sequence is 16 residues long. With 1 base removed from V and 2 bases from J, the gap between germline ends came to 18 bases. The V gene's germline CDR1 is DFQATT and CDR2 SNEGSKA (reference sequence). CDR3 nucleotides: TGCAGTGCTAGAGTGGGGTGGGGAGGAACTACCTACGAGCAGTACGTC. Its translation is CSARVGWGGTTYEQYV.

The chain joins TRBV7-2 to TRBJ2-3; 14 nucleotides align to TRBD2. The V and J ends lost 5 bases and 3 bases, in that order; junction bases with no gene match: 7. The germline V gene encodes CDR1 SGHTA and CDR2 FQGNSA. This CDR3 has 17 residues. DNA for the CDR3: TGTGCCAGCAGCACCCGGACTAGCGGGGGGAAGACAGATACGCAGTATTTT. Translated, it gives CASSTRTSGGKTDTQYF.

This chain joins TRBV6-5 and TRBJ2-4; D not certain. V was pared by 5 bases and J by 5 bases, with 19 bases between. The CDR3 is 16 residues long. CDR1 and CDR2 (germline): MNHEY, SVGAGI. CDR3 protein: CASSQSLTGSENIQYF. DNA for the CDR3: TGTGCCAGCAGTCAGTCATTAACGGGTTCGGAAAACATTCAGTACTTC.

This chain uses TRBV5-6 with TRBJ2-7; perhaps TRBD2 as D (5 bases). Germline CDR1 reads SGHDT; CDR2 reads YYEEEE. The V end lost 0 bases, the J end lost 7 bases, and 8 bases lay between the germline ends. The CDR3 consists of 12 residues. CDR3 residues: CASSLGRGEQYV. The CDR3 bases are TGTGCCAGCAGCTTGGGCAGAGGGGAGCAGTACGTC.

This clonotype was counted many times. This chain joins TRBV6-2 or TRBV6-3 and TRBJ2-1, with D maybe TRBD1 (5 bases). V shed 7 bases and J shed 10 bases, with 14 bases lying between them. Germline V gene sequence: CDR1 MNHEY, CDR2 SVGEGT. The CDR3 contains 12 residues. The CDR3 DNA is TGTGCCAGCAAGTGGGGCCTCGGAGAGCAGTTCTTC. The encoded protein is CASKWGLGEQFF.

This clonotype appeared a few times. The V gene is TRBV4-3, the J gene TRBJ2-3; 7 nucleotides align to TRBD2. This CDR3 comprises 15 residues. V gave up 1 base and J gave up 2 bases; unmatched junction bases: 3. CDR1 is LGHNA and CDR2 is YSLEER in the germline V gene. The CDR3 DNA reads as TGCGCCAGCAGCCAAGCGACTAGCACCACAGATACGCAGTATTTT. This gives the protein CASSQATSTTDTQYF.

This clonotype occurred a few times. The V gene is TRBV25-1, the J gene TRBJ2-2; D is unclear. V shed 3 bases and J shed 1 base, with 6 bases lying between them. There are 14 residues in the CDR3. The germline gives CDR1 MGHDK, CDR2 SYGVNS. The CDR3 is CASSDSGNTGELFF. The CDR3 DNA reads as TGTGCCAGCAGTGATTCTGGGAACACCGGGGAGCTGTTTTTT.